This T cell receptor beta chain emerged from a study of technical replicates of blood from a few donors. The protocol was immunoSEQ multiplex PCR, while the TCRdb copy is restricted to in-frame clones and leaves out a portion. Seen here are over 45,000 clones, approximately 90% observed once, and the top ten hold 3.9%. Germline CDR1 MNHEY, CDR2 SMNVEV (reference sequence). The CDR3 length is 14 residues. The ends lost 8 bases at V and 5 bases at J; junction bases unmatched: 7. Sequencing was performed on PBMCs. The sequence was obtained from a human donor in good health. Some clones in this sample may be carry-over from other donors' samples. The rearrangement joins TRBV27 to TRBJ1-2; 11 positions match TRBD1. Here the CDR3 reads CASRDRGFLYGYTF. CDR3 nucleotides: TGTGCCAGCCGGGACAGGGGGTTCCTTTATGGCTACACCTTC.